The 9 T cell receptor beta chains in this list originate from one sample, sequenced in a study of T cell clonality in common variable immunodeficiency. Some clones are missing from TCRdb's copy, which holds only in-frame ones; the method was immunoSEQ multiplex PCR. In total the sample includes roughly 34,000 clones, none of them seen once. Sequenced sample: peripheral blood mononuclear cells. These receptors were collected from a person aged 18 to 70 in good health.

This clone was detected many times. The read is 3 residues too short to cover the CDR3 end, so that end is filled in from the germline J gene. The V gene is TRBV5-1, the J gene TRBJ2-5; 9 positions agree with TRBD2. The V gene end was trimmed by 2 bases and the J gene end by 5 bases; junction bases not matched to a gene: 10. Germline assignment: CDR1 SGHRS and CDR2 YFSETQ. CDR3 length equals 16 residues. CDR3 bases read: TGCGCCAGCAGCTTCGGTAGCGGGGGAGTTAGCGAGACC. Encoded protein: CASSFGSGGVSET. The whole CDR3 protein is CASSFGSGGVSETQYF.

Many counts were recorded for this clone. CDR3 residues: CASSTRAGSNQPQHF. The DNA read from the CDR3 is TGTGCCAGTAGTACCCGGGCGGGCAGCAATCAGCCC. This sequence joins TRBV19 and TRBJ1-5, with D uncertain. The read ends 3 residues before the CDR3 terminus; that terminus is restored from the germline J gene. CDR1 is LNHDA and CDR2 is SQIVND in the germline V gene (reference sequence). This CDR3 is 15 amino acids long. V was pared by 4 bases and J by 1 base, with 11 bases between.

This clone appeared many times. From the germline J gene comes the end of the CDR3, since the read stops 3 residues before it. The V and J genes are TRBV5-1 and TRBJ2-3, with 7 bases identical to TRBD1. The germline gives CDR1 SGHRS, CDR2 YFSETQ. V lost 4 bases to trimming and J lost 3 bases; unmatched junction nucleotides: 8. The CDR3 contains 15 residues. The sequenced CDR3 bases are TGCGCCAGCAGCGTGACAGGGCTGCGGACAGATACG. Protein product: CASSVTGLRTDT. The whole CDR3 protein is CASSVTGLRTDTQYF.

This clone has at least ten counts. Read data end 3 residues before the CDR3 end; the end is taken from the germline J gene. The chain uses TRBV5-6 and TRBJ1-1; D gene unclear. The ends were cut back, 0 bases at V and 4 bases at J, with 7 bases in the middle. Germline loops: CDR1 SGHDT, CDR2 YYEEEE. This CDR3 has 13 amino acids. Incomplete CDR3 DNA: TGTGCCAGCAGCTTGGGATGGGCCACTGAA. Translated, it gives CASSLGWATE. The entire CDR3 is CASSLGWATEAFF.

This clone was counted at least ten times. The read halts 3 residues ahead of the CDR3 end, with the missing end drawn from the germline J gene. The rearrangement uses TRBV5-1 and TRBJ1-4; 7 bases line up with TRBD1. Per germline, CDR1 SGHRS and CDR2 YFSETQ. CDR3 length equals 15 residues. Trimming removed 6 bases from V and 5 bases from J; junction bases left unmatched: 10. The sequenced part of the CDR3 DNA is TGCGCCAGCACCCAGGGGGGTAGACCAAATGAAAAA. As protein: CASTQGGRPNEK. The full CDR3 sequence reads CASTQGGRPNEKLFF.

The table lists this clone with many counts. Read sequence stops 3 residues before the CDR3 end, and the germline J gene provides the missing end. V and J are TRBV13 and TRBJ1-2; a possible D gene is TRBD1 (6 bases). This CDR3 region has 14 residues. Germline V lookup: CDR1 PRHDT, CDR2 FYEKMQ (reference sequence). V lost 0 bases and J lost 7, with 12 bases in between. Here the CDR3 reads CASSLGQGKSGYTF. The DNA read from the CDR3 is TGTGCCAGCAGCTTAGGCCAGGGGAAGAGTGGC.

This clone was recorded at least ten times. The read finishes 3 residues shy of the CDR3 end, and the germline J gene is used to complete it. The gene calls are TRBV5-1 and TRBJ1-2; D is unclear. Germline V gene data show CDR1 as SGHRS and CDR2 as YFSETQ. The V gene lost 2 bases and the J gene lost 4 bases, with 15 bases spanning the gap. The CDR3 loop spans 15 amino acids. CDR3 sequence reads: CASSFSRGGSYGYTF. The sequenced part of the CDR3 DNA is TGCGCCAGCAGCTTCTCCCGGGGAGGGTCCTATGGC. Using reference TRBV5-1 and TRBJ1-2 for the parts outside the CDR3, the full variable domain is KAGVTQTPRYLIKTRGQQVTLSCSPISGHRSVSWYQQTPGQGLQFLFEYFSETQRNKGNFPGRFSGRQFSNSRSEMNVSTLELGDSALYLCASSFSRGGSYGYTFGSGTRLTVV.

There are many counts of this clone. The read finishes 3 residues shy of the CDR3 end, and the germline J gene is used to complete it. This chain joins TRBV4-2 and TRBJ2-2, with D possibly matching TRBD2 (6 bases). This CDR3 has 17 amino acids. V was pared by 4 bases and J by 6 bases, with 21 bases between. In germline, CDR1 is LGHNA, CDR2 YNFKEQ. CDR3 in amino acids: CASSPPRSGGMSGELFF. The CDR3 bases that were read are TGTGCCAGCAGCCCCCCCAGGTCTGGCGGGATGTCCGGGGAG.

In this sample, this clone turned up a few times. The CDR3 extends 3 residues past the end of the read, so its final part is completed from the germline J gene. The V call is TRBV5-6, the J call TRBJ2-7; D unresolved. The CDR3 extends over 14 amino acids. V lost 0 bases to trimming and J lost 3 bases, with 10 bases between them. Germline CDR1 and CDR2: SGHDT and YYEEEE. The CDR3 reads CASSLEQNLYEQYF. The sequenced part of the CDR3 DNA is TGTGCCAGCAGCTTGGAACAAAATCTCTACGAG.